This TCR beta chain was retrieved from a study of identical twins. Study conclusions and caveats: The study drew conclusions from cross-sectional statistical analysis, not from following the same donors.

V was pared by 4 bases and J by 4 bases, with 8 bases of the junction left unmatched. Germline V gene sequence: CDR1 LGHDT, CDR2 YNNKEL (reference sequence). The CDR3 sequence is 15 residues long. All donors comprised healthy Caucasians. A universal primer site was incorporated via template switching, and the cDNA contained unique molecular identifiers. MiXCR, run by TCRdb on the 5' RACE reads, gives a single entry per CDR3 protein. The sample includes hundreds of thousands of distinct CDR3 sequences, around 12% seen only once; the top ten take 1.5% to 2%. About this clonotype itself: Its matching antigen is unknown.

The data were also submitted as part of a second study, on yellow fever vaccine responses in identical twins.

The chain couples TRBV3-1 to TRBJ2-5; TRBD2 agrees at 8 bases. This sequence was found in a woman aged 18-35 years in good health. Input material: PBMCs. CDR3 sequence reads: CASSRLRGARETQYF. The CDR3, as DNA: TGTGCCAGCAGCCGACTGCGGGGGGCGCGAGAGACCCAGTACTTC.